This T cell receptor (beta chain) stems from a study of T cells after yellow fever vaccination (dated by TCRdb to about 2019). In terms of the full investigation: Libraries from fractions with low cell numbers were prepared with the SMART-Seq v4 Ultra Low Input RNA kit. To follow T-cell clones before and after both primary and booster YFV17D yellow fever vaccination, bulk TCR alpha and beta repertoires underwent longitudinal sequencing. Two healthy male donors, one aged 18 to 30 and one aged 30 to 40 years, were included in the cohort. Bulk PBMC replicates and cell subsets were isolated from blood drawn at multiple timepoints before and after both primary and secondary immunization.

From a lookup of the germline V gene, CDR1 and CDR2 are MNHEY and SVGEGT. From cysteine to phenylalanine, the CDR3 is 15 amino acids long. The kept DNA is CDR3 alone, 45 bases in frame from the first base. The V end loses 2 bases and the J end loses 1 base, and a stretch of 11 bases separates them. These reads were obtained on an Illumina NovaSeq 6000. Synthesis of TCR cDNA relied on 5'RACE template switching, a step that introduced a universal primer site along with unique molecular identifiers. cDNA synthesis was primed from both the TCR alpha and TCR beta constant segments. Two PCR steps were used to amplify libraries, with sample barcodes and sequencing adapters being added in the second step. Libraries were sequenced on Illumina HiSeq 2500 (2x100 bp) or NovaSeq (2x150 bp). On the study's bioinformatics: Reads were demultiplexed and collapsed into UMI consensus sequences with MIGEC, and V(D)J alignment was performed with MiXCR. Vaccine-responding clonotypes were defined with edgeR using replicate PBMC samples, requiring FDR below 0.01 and a log2 fold change above 5 up to day 15. Each bulk clonotype was labeled CD4 or CD8 based on which sequenced repertoire, CD4 or CD8, contained the clonotype at higher abundance. In TCRdb, the public reads were trimmed at Q25 with fastp and aligned with MiXCR, with productive beta chains retained. Every distinct CDR3 protein forms one entry, paired with its most common genes and DNA. These V and J calls derive from TCRdb rather than the authors' analysis. Present in this sample are hundreds of thousands of distinct CDR3 sequences, around a sixth of which were seen just once. Around 17% of the sample is held by the ten biggest clonotypes.

Study-wide conclusions, independent of this receptor: Computational filtering was needed because FACS-sorted repertoires could contain abundant contaminating clonotypes from the bulk population. After the booster, most of the clones that had expanded following primary vaccination were detected again (96% of CD4 and 88% of CD8), which suggests that memory was broadly maintained. A small fraction of clonotypes appeared in both the CD4 and CD8 compartments, likely as a result of convergent recombination. The study included only two donors, which limits how far the findings can be generalized. Compared with the primary T-cell response, the secondary T-cell response was faster but weaker, reaching its peak on day 5 rather than on day 15.

The treatment or condition label corresponds to: live attenuated yellow fever vaccine strain. At each blood-draw timepoint, two biological replicates of bulk PBMCs were obtained. PBMCs were isolated from peripheral blood using a standard Ficoll-Paque protocol. TriZol was used to extract RNA from bulk PBMCs, from CD4 and CD8 fractions, and from dextramer-positive and dextramer-negative fractions. This clonotype was seen a handful of times. Its antigen is not yet known. Base qualities are not recorded, but no much larger clone differs from it by a single base. This sequence uses TRBV6-2 or TRBV6-3 and TRBJ1-1; no D gene call is confident. Source: PBMCs, taken before the yellow fever booster vaccination. The receptor's source is a man younger than 35 who received the YFV17D yellow fever vaccine. The CDR3 sequence is CASSYGYIPNTEAFF. In nucleotide form, the sequence is TGTGCCAGCAGTTACGGTTATATACCGAACACTGAAGCTTTCTTT.